The 11 T cell receptor beta chains in this list originate from one sample, sequenced in a study of early T cells in non-severe SARS-CoV-2 infection. TCRdb redid the calling of the 5' RACE reads with MiXCR, one entry per CDR3 protein. Here the sample spans some 50,000 distinct CDR3 sequences, around 10% being singletons. The sequencing input was whole blood. The receptors derive from an adult who was a healthcare worker with PCR-confirmed SARS-CoV-2 infection or an uninfected control (not recorded which).

The table lists this clonotype with many counts. The chain combines TRBV7-9 with TRBJ1-4; D not resolved. The CDR3 contains 15 residues. V was shortened by 5 bases and J by 3 bases, with 13 bases between the two germline ends. The V gene's germline CDR1 is SEHNR and CDR2 FQNEAQ (reference sequence). The CDR3 sequence is CASSPNYGANEKLFF. The CDR3 nucleotides are TGTGCCAGCAGCCCCAATTATGGGGCTAATGAAAAACTGTTTTTT.

In its sample, this clonotype was seen many times. This sequence joins TRBV3-1 and TRBJ1-5; D remains ambiguous. This CDR3 is 13 amino acids long. The V end lost 4 bases, the J end lost 7 bases, and 11 bases lay between the germline ends. The germline V gene encodes CDR1 LGHDT and CDR2 YNNKEL (reference sequence). CDR3: CASSPPGWQPQHF. The CDR3 bases are TGTGCCAGCAGCCCTCCGGGATGGCAGCCCCAGCATTTT.

This clonotype has at least ten counts. The V and J genes are TRBV29-1 and TRBJ2-7, with TRBD2 identical over 12 bases. The trim removed 4 bases at V and 5 bases at J, leaving 18 bases unmatched. Germline CDR1 is SQVTM and CDR2 is ANQGSEA. The CDR3 runs to 18 residues. CDR3: CSVVPTSGRTHGADEQYF. The CDR3 DNA follows: TGCAGCGTTGTTCCCACTAGCGGGAGGACCCATGGCGCGGACGAGCAGTACTTC.

Of note for this clonotype: A much larger clone lies one base from this, so it may be a read error. The conserved phenylalanine or tryptophan normally closing the CDR3 is absent here, so this likely arose from a read error. The V call is TRBV11-2, the J call TRBJ2-4; TRBD2 matches at 7 bases. Germline loops: CDR1 SGHAT, CDR2 FQNNGV. The CDR3 consists of 13 residues. The V segment lost 1 base and the J segment 6 bases; nucleotides outside the gene matches: 0. CDR3 sequence (DNA): TGTGCCAGCAGCTTAGGCGGGGGAAACATTCAGTACCTC. Translating it yields CASSLGGGNIQYL.

V gene TRBV5-1 combines with J gene TRBJ1-4; no definite D call. The CDR3 covers 13 residues. The V gene lost 4 bases and the J gene lost 7 bases, with 11 bases spanning the gap. Germline V gene lookup returns CDR1 SGHRS and CDR2 YFSETQ. The CDR3 DNA sequence: TGCGCCAGCAGCGCCTCGGGGATTGAAAAACTGTTTTTT. Protein product: CASSASGIEKLFF.

This clonotype showed up just a few times. The rearrangement links TRBV6-6 to TRBJ1-3; weak D call: TRBD1 (6 bases). Germline V CDR1 and CDR2: MNHNY, SVGAGI (reference sequence). This CDR3 comprises 14 residues. V lost 6 bases, J lost 2 bases, and 11 bases lay in between. CDR3 in amino acids: CASSLQGTGNTIYF. CDR3 sequence (DNA): TGTGCCAGCAGCCTCCAGGGGACTGGAAACACCATATATTTT.

In its sample, this clonotype was seen many times. The J gene is TRBJ2-7, the V gene TRBV29-1, with 8 bases lining up with TRBD1. CDR1 SQVTM and CDR2 ANQGSEA come from the germline V gene. CDR3 length: 15 amino acids. V gave up 6 bases and J gave up 1 base; unmatched junction bases: 11. CDR3 protein: CSVISTGTGSYEQYF. The DNA of the CDR3 is TGCAGCGTCATTTCCACCGGGACAGGTTCCTACGAGCAGTACTTC.

This clonotype was seen ten or more times. V is TRBV5-8 and J is TRBJ2-6; 7 bases align to TRBD1. Looked up from germline, CDR1 is SGHTS and CDR2 is YDEGEE. With V trimmed by 2 bases and J by 0 bases, 8 bases remained unmatched. This CDR3 comprises 18 residues. CDR3 nucleotide sequence: TGTGCCAGCAGCTTACATCGACAGGGCTTCTCTGGGGCCAACGTCCTGACTTTC. Amino acids: CASSLHRQGFSGANVLTF. Combining the CDR3 with reference TRBV5-8 and TRBJ2-6 gives the whole variable domain EAGVTQSPTHLIKTRGQQATLRCSPISGHTSVYWYQQALGLGLQFLLWYDEGEERNRGNFPPRFSGRQFPNYSSELNVNALELEDSALYLCASSLHRQGFSGANVLTFGAGSRLTVL.

Many counts were recorded for this clonotype. V usage is TRBV5-1 and J usage is TRBJ2-7, with 9 bases that match TRBD1. This CDR3 has 15 residues. Unmatched junction bases numbered 7, after V lost 0 bases and J lost 6 bases. Germline loops: CDR1 SGHRS, CDR2 YFSETQ. CDR3 loop: CASSLVGQGSGEQYF. Here the CDR3 DNA reads TGCGCCAGCAGCTTGGTCGGACAGGGGTCCGGCGAGCAGTACTTC.

The table lists this clonotype with a few counts. The chain carries TRBV28 and TRBJ2-1; the match to TRBD2 covers 11 bases. The CDR3 runs 17 residues. J was trimmed by 0 bases and V by 3 bases; bases with no gene match: 4. The V gene's germline CDR1 is MDHEN and CDR2 SYDVKM. The DNA of the CDR3 is TGTGCCAGCAGTTTTACTAGCGGGAGAAGCTCCTACAATGAGCAGTTCTTC. Translation gives CASSFTSGRSSYNEQFF.

Notes on this clonotype: A much more abundant neighbour one base away suggests this may be a read error. The V call is TRBV4-2, the J call TRBJ2-3, with 11 bases aligning to TRBD2. CDR3 length equals 16 residues. The V gene end was trimmed by 2 bases and the J gene end by 6 bases; junction bases not matched to a gene: 7. Per the germline V gene, CDR1 is LGHNA and CDR2 is YNFKEQ. CDR3 DNA sequence: TGTGCCAGCAGCCAACAGGGACTAGCGGTAGCTGATACGCAGTATTTT. This encodes CASSQQGLAVADTQYF.